This entry lists 10 T cell receptor beta chains sequenced from one sample in a study of HIV-infected patients and healthy controls. No cell fractionation was done, so the repertoire covers all unsorted peripheral blood T cells. cDNA was made from about 510 ng RNA using alpha and beta constant primers. Each of the alpha and beta chains got its own library through chain-specific third strand synthesis with indices. TCRdb ran MiXCR on the 5' RACE reads and lists one entry per CDR3 protein. The sample data list roughly 30 distinct CDR3 sequences. Sequenced: blood. These receptors all stem from an adult in good health.

In the case of this clonotype: The library was prepared for alpha chains; this beta chain is a stray read, so its frequency means little. J is TRBJ2-6 and V is TRBV6-4; the D gene is possibly TRBD2 (5 bases). V gave up 5 bases and J gave up 1 base, with 9 bases separating them. This CDR3 has 15 residues. Germline CDR1 reads MRHNA; CDR2 reads SNTAGT. The CDR3 reads CASSIGGSGANVLTF. The CDR3 DNA sequence: TGTGCCAGCAGTATAGGAGGTTCTGGGGCCAACGTCCTGACTTTC.

With respect to this clonotype: Being off target in a library aimed at alpha chains, this beta chain has a size of little meaning. The chain is built from TRBV10-3 and TRBJ2-3, with D maybe TRBD1 (5 bases). Germline lookup yields CDR1 ENHRY and CDR2 SYGVKD. Trimming took off 1 base at V and 12 bases at J, with 11 bases between the two ends. The CDR3 consists of 12 residues. CDR3 sequence reads: CAISEYTGGQYF. CDR3 bases: TGTGCCATCAGTGAGTACACAGGTGGTCAGTATTTT.

As for this clonotype: This beta chain is an unintended read in a library built for alpha chains; its size means little. V is TRBV7-8 and J is TRBJ2-3; TRBD2 aligns across 7 bases. Germline trimming cut 5 bases from V and 0 bases from J; bases unmatched to any gene: 11. CDR3 size: 17 residues. Germline V CDR1 and CDR2: SGHVS, FQNEAQ. CDR3 sequence (DNA): TGTGCCAGCAGCCCCGGGTGGGGGGGGTCTAGCACAGATACGCAGTATTTT. Protein product: CASSPGWGGSSTDTQYF.

Concerning this clonotype itself: This beta chain came through as a stray read in a library set up for alpha chains, and its size says little. The V gene is TRBV24-1, the J gene TRBJ2-5; tentatively, D is TRBD1 (6 bases). The V gene's germline CDR1 is KGHDR and CDR2 SFDVKD. Trimming took 3 bases from V and 7 from J, leaving 20 bases between them. The CDR3 contains 16 residues. The CDR3 DNA reads TGTGCCACCAGTGATCCTACTCTGGACAGCCGCTGGACCCAGTACTTC. Residues: CATSDPTLDSRWTQYF.

This clonotype has only a few counts. This beta chain represents an off-target read in a library built for alpha chains; its size is of limited meaning. V usage is TRBV29-1 and J usage is TRBJ1-1; 7 bases align to TRBD1. Germline CDR1 reads SQVTM; CDR2 reads ANQGSEA. The CDR3 totals 16 residues. The ends lost 3 bases at V and 1 base at J; junction bases unmatched: 11. DNA for the CDR3: TGCAGCGTTGACGGGCGGGCAGGGGGGCCGAACACTGAAGCTTTCTTT. It yields the protein CSVDGRAGGPNTEAFF.

In the case of this clonotype: As an off-target read in a library built for alpha chains, this beta chain has a frequency of little significance. The CDR3 DNA is TGTGCCAGCAGTGACAGCCATAGCAATCAGCCCCAGCATTTT. Translating gives CASSDSHSNQPQHF. The V call is TRBV2, the J call TRBJ1-5; D not resolved. Germline-derived CDR1 and CDR2 are SNHLY and FYNNEI. Trimming stripped 3 bases from V and 0 bases from J, with 6 bases between. CDR3 size: 14 residues.

On this clonotype: This beta chain represents an off-target read in a library built for alpha chains; its size is of limited meaning. The rearrangement joins TRBV7-6 to TRBJ1-6, with 7 bases matching TRBD1. Germline V gives CDR1 SGHVS, CDR2 FNYEAQ. Unmatched junction bases numbered 8, after V lost 1 base and J lost 5 bases. The CDR3 runs to 17 residues. This chain's CDR3 is CASSLGSGTDDNSPLHF. The CDR3 DNA reads as TGTGCCAGCAGCTTAGGATCCGGGACAGACGATAATTCACCCCTCCACTTT. Combining the CDR3 with reference TRBV7-6 and TRBJ1-6 gives the whole variable domain GAGVSQSPRYKVTKRGQDVALRCDPISGHVSLYWYRQALGQGPEFLTYFNYEAQQDKSGLPNDRFSAERPEGSISTLTIQRTEQRDSAMYRCASSLGSGTDDNSPLHFGNGTRLTVT.

Notes on this clonotype: This beta chain slipped into a library made for alpha chains as a stray read, so its size is not meaningful. The chain has TRBV2 and TRBJ2-4, with TRBD1 matching over 7 bases. Germline assignment: CDR1 SNHLY and CDR2 FYNNEI. V dropped 2 bases and J dropped 2; count of bases not matched to a gene: 12. The CDR3 has 18 amino acids. CDR3 in amino acids: CASSESQFDRATKNIQYF. The CDR3 DNA follows: TGTGCCAGCAGTGAATCCCAATTCGACAGGGCCACCAAAAACATTCAGTACTTC.

This clonotype was seen once. Since the library was made to target alpha chains, this beta chain is a stray read and its abundance is not meaningful. The chain carries TRBV7-9 and TRBJ2-1; 9 bases agree with TRBD2. CDR1 is SEHNR and CDR2 is FQNEAQ in the germline V gene (reference sequence). With V trimmed by 3 bases and J by 9 bases, 15 bases remained unmatched. This CDR3 is 17 amino acids long. CDR3 loop: CASSFGFGASGNVEQFF. CDR3 sequence (DNA): TGTGCCAGCAGCTTCGGATTTGGGGCTAGCGGGAACGTTGAGCAGTTCTTC.

With regard to this clonotype: Since the library was made to target alpha chains, this beta chain is a stray read and its abundance is not meaningful. V usage is TRBV10-2 and J usage is TRBJ1-1; D uncertain. Germline V lookup: CDR1 WSHSY, CDR2 SAAADI. The length of the CDR3 is 14 residues. Trimming pared 4 bases from V and 0 bases from J, leaving 9 bases between. In DNA, the CDR3 is TGCGCCAGCAGTGGTATTCAGATGAACACTGAAGCTTTCTTT. This gives the protein CASSGIQMNTEAFF.